This entry concerns a single T cell receptor beta chain. Genomic DNA, serving as template, underwent TCR beta VDJ and CDR3 profiling. One entry per CDR3 protein results from TCRdb running MiXCR on the reads. The sample contains about 58,000 distinct CDR3 sequences, around 50% of which appear only once. For sequencing, patients were chosen who had shown expansion of CD8+CD57+ cells by flow cytometry. Patients had undergone no therapy by the time their blood was sampled. The data originate from a study of CD8+CD57+ T cells in acquired aplastic anemia. Whole-study context: Sorted CD4+ and CD8+ cell DNA averaged roughly 3.2 ug.

Sequenced sample: sorted CD4+, CD8+, or CD8+CD57+ T cells (not recorded which) from PBMCs. This TCR was sampled from a human donor with aplastic anemia.

CDR3 residues: CASSSGGGTSGGTQETQYF. DNA of the CDR3: TGTGCCAGCAGCTCCGGGGGCGGGACTAGCGGGGGCACCCAAGAGACCCAGTACTTC. V gene TRBV7-6 combines with J gene TRBJ2-5; TRBD2 matches 14 bases. This CDR3 has 19 amino acids. Trimming at V came to 4 bases and at J to 1 base, leaving 11 bases not matched to a gene. Germline-derived CDR1 and CDR2 are SGHVS and FNYEAQ.